The clone carrying this T cell receptor beta chain was seen a single time. This entry belongs to a study of technical replicates of blood from several donors. Profiled with immunoSEQ multiplex PCR; TCRdb holds only in-frame clones, not every one. Of 65,000 to 70,000 clones listed, 88% are singletons. V shed 5 bases and J shed 3 bases, with 21 bases lying between them. Germline CDR1 SEHNR, CDR2 FQNEAQ (reference sequence). This CDR3 is 17 amino acids long. The sequence was obtained from a human donor in good health. Some clones in this sample may be carry-over from other donors' samples. The chain links TRBV7-9 to TRBJ2-3, with D unclear. The sample comprised PBMCs. The CDR3 sequence is CASSPQTPGFGTDTQYF. In nucleotides, the CDR3 is TGTGCCAGCAGCCCGCAAACACCTGGTTTCGGGACAGATACGCAGTATTTT.